What follows is one TCR beta chain and its context. This record belongs to a study of siplizumab effects on memory and regulatory T cells. The method was immunoSEQ multiplex PCR; TCRdb's version includes in-frame clones alone and lacks a portion of them. The repertoire holds around 82,000 clones, with 93% as singletons. The receptor's source is a human donor in good health. The material sequenced was CD8+ T cells sorted from blood.

The chain's CDR3 is CASSPPQRGGYEQYF. The CDR3 DNA sequence: TGTGCCAGCAGCCCCCCCCAGCGGGGGGGGTACGAGCAGTACTTC. The genes are TRBV12-1 and TRBJ2-7; TRBD2, the table's D call, lacks a check against the DNA. TRBV12-1 is termed a pseudogene. The CDR3 contains 15 residues.